The 20 T cell receptor beta chains presented below share a single source sample, sequenced in a study of post-analysis software for immune sequencing data. Study observations and caveats: In patients, five or six TRBV segments were more frequent than in controls, with TRBV5-6, TRBV5-1 and TRBV20-1 among them.

For these receptors, no antigen is known. TCR beta cDNA libraries had unique molecular identifiers. A single record per CDR3 protein comes from TCRdb applying MiXCR to the PCR reads. The repertoire holds about 200,000 distinct CDR3 sequences, roughly 30% seen once, with approximately 3% in the top ten. Sequencing input: blood. The receptor source for this set is a girl between 2 and 17 years old with multiple sclerosis.

This clonotype was seen more than once but under ten times. This chain links TRBV7-8 with TRBJ1-5, with D possibly being TRBD1 (5 bases). V lost 1 base and J lost 7, with 11 bases in between. This CDR3 spans 14 amino acids. Germline V gene sequence: CDR1 SGHVS, CDR2 FQNEAQ. The CDR3 DNA is TGTGCCAGCAGCTTAGTTAGGGGAGGGCAGCCCCAGCATTTT. Encoded protein: CASSLVRGGQPQHF.

V is TRBV28 and J is TRBJ2-3, with D possibly being TRBD1 (5 bases). Trimming took off 6 bases at V and 8 bases at J, with 15 bases between the two ends. This CDR3 has 13 amino acids. Germline-derived CDR1 and CDR2 are MDHEN and SYDVKM. The chain's CDR3 is CASRKMGQGTQYF. The CDR3, as DNA: TGTGCCAGCAGAAAAATGGGGCAGGGTACGCAGTATTTT.

In this sample, this clonotype turned up many times. The V call is TRBV25-1, the J call TRBJ2-3; D gene unclear. The V end was cut by 8 bases, the J end by 4 bases, with 16 bases between. This CDR3 has 14 residues. CDR1 is MGHDK and CDR2 is SYGVNS in the germline V gene. The CDR3 DNA sequence: TGTGCCAGCCTTGACCCCTTTCGCGCAGATACGCAGTATTTT. It translates to CASLDPFRADTQYF.

This clonotype was seen many times. V gene TRBV7-2 combines with J gene TRBJ1-2; D unresolved. CDR3 size: 14 residues. The germline V and J ends were trimmed by 5 bases and 2 bases, with 12 bases remaining between them. CDR1 and CDR2 (germline): SGHTA, FQGNSA. The CDR3 loop is CASSRSLGNYGYTF. The CDR3 DNA reads TGTGCCAGCAGCCGTAGTTTGGGGAACTATGGCTACACCTTC.

This clonotype was recorded at least ten times. The chain is built from TRBV27 and TRBJ2-7; D unresolved. Germline assignment: CDR1 MNHEY and CDR2 SMNVEV (reference sequence). The CDR3 totals 14 residues. The V end lost 0 bases, the J end lost 0 bases, and 6 bases lay between the germline ends. The CDR3 protein is CASSLSVGSYEQYF. The CDR3 nucleotides read TGTGCCAGCAGTTTATCTGTCGGCTCCTACGAGCAGTACTTC.

This clonotype was picked up a small number of times. The chain links TRBV15 to TRBJ2-2, with D perhaps matching TRBD1 (6 bases). From germline, CDR1 is LNHNV and CDR2 YYDKDF (reference sequence). Between the trimmed V and J ends, which lost 2 bases and 6 bases, there was a span of 10 bases. The CDR3 loop spans 14 amino acids. For the CDR3, the DNA is TGTGCCACCAGCAGATCCAGGGGTGCCGGGGAGCTGTTTTTT. Encoded protein: CATSRSRGAGELFF.

The V call is TRBV12-3 or TRBV12-4, the J call TRBJ1-4, with a possible D match to TRBD1 (5 bases). The CDR3 length is 15 residues. V was clipped by 2 bases and J by 7 bases, with 14 bases between them. The chain's CDR3 is CASSLYRNRGEKLFF. CDR3 DNA: TGTGCCAGCAGTTTATATAGGAATAGGGGTGAAAAACTGTTTTTT.

This clonotype was seen only a few times. The rearrangement joins TRBV2 to TRBJ2-2; no reliable D call. CDR1 SNHLY and CDR2 FYNNEI come from the germline V gene. This CDR3 is 14 amino acids long. With 8 bases removed from V and 6 bases from J, the gap between germline ends came to 16 bases. CDR3 sequence (DNA): TGTGCCAGCCAAGGTGGGCGCTTAGCCGGGGAGCTGTTTTTT. It translates to CASQGGRLAGELFF.

About this clonotype itself: A much larger clone lies a single base off, so this may be a read error. The CDR3 DNA reads TGTTCCAGCAGTTACTCCAGCAGGGTGGACGAGCAGTACTTC. Translation: CSSSYSSRVDEQYF. This chain joins TRBV6-2 or TRBV6-3 and TRBJ2-1, with D possibly being TRBD1 (5 bases). The better agreement between TRBJ2-7 and the DNA end casts doubt on the J call. The length of the CDR3 is 14 residues. Germline CDR1 reads MNHEY; CDR2 reads SVGEGT.

The chain joins TRBV20-1 to TRBJ2-1, with 9 bases lining up with TRBD2. CDR1 and CDR2 from the germline V gene are DFQATT and SNEGSKA (reference sequence). The CDR3 runs 17 residues. The ends lost 0 bases at V and 1 base at J; junction bases unmatched: 7. Here the CDR3 reads CSARDPRTSVSYNEQFF. CDR3 nucleotides: TGCAGTGCTAGAGATCCCCGGACTAGCGTGTCCTACAATGAGCAGTTCTTC.

This clonotype was seen at least ten times. This chain connects TRBV4-1 to TRBJ1-6, with 7 bases that match TRBD1. The V and J ends lost 3 bases and 7 bases, in that order; junction bases with no gene match: 6. The CDR3 consists of 15 residues. CDR1 and CDR2 from the germline V gene are MGHRA and YSYEKL. The CDR3 sequence is CASSHPDRVNSPLHF. CDR3 bases: TGCGCCAGCAGCCACCCTGACAGGGTGAATTCACCCCTCCACTTT.

This clonotype was seen only a few times. CDR3 amino acids: CASSVDRMRDNEQFF. CDR3 nucleotide sequence: TGTGCCAGCAGTGTGGACAGGATGAGGGACAATGAGCAGTTCTTC. The chain combines TRBV25-1 with TRBJ2-1; the match to TRBD1 covers 7 bases. This CDR3 region has 15 residues. The germline gives CDR1 MGHDK, CDR2 SYGVNS. The J segment lost 5 bases and the V segment lost 4 bases, leaving 8 bases of the junction unmatched.

Ten or more counts support this clonotype. This chain joins TRBV7-9 and TRBJ2-7; D is ambiguous. Trimming took off 5 bases at V and 2 bases at J, with 10 bases between the two ends. CDR1 and CDR2 (germline): SEHNR, FQNEAQ (reference sequence). The CDR3 extends over 13 amino acids. CDR3 in DNA: TGTGCCAGCAGCGCCGACGGAACCTACGAGCAGTACTTC. It translates to CASSADGTYEQYF.

In this sample, this clonotype turned up many times. The gene calls are TRBV12-3 or TRBV12-4 and TRBJ1-1, with TRBD1 identical over 9 bases. The CDR3 totals 16 residues. Trimming took 6 bases from V and 0 from J; bases not matched to a gene: 8. CDR3 region: CASSSNRGRLNTEAFF. The CDR3 coding sequence is TGTGCCAGCAGCTCGAACAGGGGGCGACTGAACACTGAAGCTTTCTTT.

This clonotype was observed a few times. The V call is TRBV20-1, the J call TRBJ1-6; 8 bases are a match to TRBD1. Germline trimming cut 4 bases from V and 1 base from J; bases unmatched to any gene: 6. Germline CDR1 and CDR2: DFQATT and SNEGSKA (reference sequence). The CDR3 length is 16 residues. In DNA form, the CDR3 reads TGCAGTGCTAAAGGACAGGGACCGTCCTATAATTCACCCCTCCACTTT. It is translated as CSAKGQGPSYNSPLHF.

This clonotype was seen ten or more times. The rearrangement joins TRBV5-1 to TRBJ2-7; D is ambiguous. Germline loops: CDR1 SGHRS, CDR2 YFSETQ. Trimming took off 3 bases at V and 3 bases at J, with 10 bases between the two ends. This CDR3 comprises 13 residues. The CDR3 sequence is CASSWSVGYEQYF. The CDR3 DNA sequence: TGCGCCAGCAGCTGGTCGGTTGGCTACGAGCAGTACTTC. Full variable domain (outside the CDR3, taken from reference TRBV5-1 and TRBJ2-7): KAGVTQTPRYLIKTRGQQVTLSCSPISGHRSVSWYQQTPGQGLQFLFEYFSETQRNKGNFPGRFSGRQFSNSRSEMNVSTLELGDSALYLCASSWSVGYEQYFGPGTRLTVT.

J is TRBJ2-3 and V is TRBV5-1, with 11 bases aligning to TRBD2. There are 17 residues in the CDR3. Germline CDR1 is SGHRS and CDR2 is YFSETQ. V gave up 1 base and J gave up 5 bases; unmatched junction bases: 9. CDR3 DNA: TGCGCCAGCAGCTTGCCTGACCTAGCGGGGGGAGTAGATACGCAGTATTTT. This encodes CASSLPDLAGGVDTQYF.

The chain uses TRBV12-3 or TRBV12-4 and TRBJ2-5; 11 bases are shared with TRBD1. V lost 6 bases, J lost 5 bases, and 8 bases stayed unmatched. This CDR3 comprises 15 residues. DNA for the CDR3: TGTGCCAGCAGCCACTACGGACAGGGGGCCGAGACCCAGTACTTC. Translated, it gives CASSHYGQGAETQYF.

This clonotype was observed a few times. V usage is TRBV3-1 and J usage is TRBJ1-1, with unresolved D. The germline V gene has CDR1 LGHDT and CDR2 YNNKEL (reference sequence). Trimming left V 0 bases short and J 1 base short, with 9 bases between. The CDR3 has 15 amino acids. CDR3 coding DNA: TGTGCCAGCAGCCAAGAGAGGGCCACGAACACTGAAGCTTTCTTT. This gives the protein CASSQERATNTEAFF. Supplemented by reference TRBV3-1 and TRBJ1-1, the full variable domain reads DTAVSQTPKYLVTQMGNDKSIKCEQNLGHDTMYWYKQDSKKFLKIMFSYNNKELIINETVPNRFSPKSPDKAHLNLHINSLELGDSAVYFCASSQERATNTEAFFGQGTRLTVV.

This clonotype was detected many times. The rearrangement links TRBV12-3 or TRBV12-4 to TRBJ2-7; D remains unclear. The CDR3 consists of 13 residues. Trimming cost V 5 bases and J 2 bases, with 10 bases left between them. CDR3 DNA: TGTGCCAGCAGTACCCCCCGCGCCTACGAGCAGTACTTC. This encodes CASSTPRAYEQYF.